These 2 T cell receptor beta chains originate from one sample sequenced in a study of shared clonotypes between healthy human individuals. It was CD45RO-negative cells, positively selected for CCR7, that made up naive CD8 cells, with terminally differentiated effector memory CD45RA+ cells excluded. TCRdb's copy holds only in-frame clones and misses some; the assay was immunoSEQ multiplex PCR. This sample has about 2.2 million clones; around 95% occur once, and the top ten carry more than 1.5%. The sample was naive CD8+ T cells from PBMCs. The receptors come from a man aged 18 to 35 in good health. Some clones in this sample may be carry-over from other donors' samples.

The V gene is TRBV7-9, the J gene TRBJ2-3; no reliable D call. Germline values: CDR1 SEHNR, CDR2 FQNEAQ (reference sequence). The CDR3 has 15 residues. V was clipped by 5 bases and J by 6 bases, with 18 bases between them. DNA for the CDR3: TGTGCCAGCAGCCCGACTTGGCAGGAAAGGGATACGCAGTATTTT. The encoded protein is CASSPTWQERDTQYF.

Only one count was recorded for this clone. V and J are TRBV27 and TRBJ1-1; tentative D call: TRBD1 (5 bases). The CDR3 extends over 15 amino acids. V was clipped by 6 bases and J by 4 bases, with 18 bases between them. Looked up from germline, CDR1 is MNHEY and CDR2 is SMNVEV (reference sequence). The CDR3 region is CASRPTGASVTEAFF. The CDR3 DNA sequence: TGTGCCAGCAGACCAACAGGAGCCTCGGTCACTGAAGCTTTCTTT.